Listed below are T cell receptor beta chains from one sample, sequenced in a study of T cell repertoires in cytomegalovirus infection. A single record per CDR3 protein comes from TCRdb applying MiXCR to the reads. This table has around 750,000 distinct CDR3 sequences, 30% to 35% appearing once. The antigens for these receptors are not known. This material consisted of cultured CD8+ T cells from PBMCs, taken from culture after CMV antigen stimulation. The receptor source for this set is a human donor in good health (CMV status not recorded). Some clones in this sample may be carry-over from other donors' samples. Both conserved end residues are part of each CDR3. D genes are given only for firm matches. For some rows the clone size is stated as once, few or many, or as a class when expanded; others skip it.

CDR3 DNA: TGTGCCAGCAGTGAAGAGGCGGGGGACGACGAGCAGTACTTC; CDR3 protein: CASSEEAGDDEQYF; V gene: TRBV2; CDR3 length: 14; D gene: TRBD2; J gene: TRBJ2-7; clone size: .
CDR3 DNA: TGTGCCAGCACCGATGGACGCGGGGAGCAGTTCTTC; CDR3 protein: CASTDGRGEQFF; V gene: TRBV7-9; CDR3 length: 12; D gene: .; J gene: TRBJ2-1; clone size: .
CDR3 DNA: TGTGCCAGCTCGAGTGAGCAGTTCTTC; CDR3 protein: CASSSEQFF; V gene: TRBV6-1; CDR3 length: 9; D gene: .; J gene: TRBJ2-1; clone size: few
CDR3 DNA: TGTGCCAGCAGTCGGAGGCATGGGTCCTACAATGAGCAGTTCTTC; CDR3 protein: CASSRRHGSYNEQFF; V gene: TRBV5-4; CDR3 length: 15; D gene: .; J gene: TRBJ2-1; clone size: .
CDR3 DNA: TGTGCCAGCAGCTGGGGGACAGGGGCGGCTGAAGCTTTCTTT; CDR3 protein: CASSWGTGAAEAFF; V gene: TRBV7-6; CDR3 length: 14; D gene: TRBD1; J gene: TRBJ1-1; clone size: many
CDR3 DNA: TGTGCCAGCAGCTTCGGGACAGGGCATTCCGACTATGGCTACACCTTC; CDR3 protein: CASSFGTGHSDYGYTF; V gene: TRBV12-3/TRBV12-4; CDR3 length: 16; D gene: TRBD1; J gene: TRBJ1-2; clone size: few
CDR3 DNA: TGTGTCAGCAGCCAAGGACCGACCCAGTACTTC; CDR3 protein: CVSSQGPTQYF; V gene: TRBV3-1; CDR3 length: 11; D gene: .; J gene: TRBJ2-5; clone size: .
CDR3 DNA: TGTGCCAGCAGTTACCTTCGGGACATTGAATTCCAGCCCCAGCATTTT; CDR3 protein: CASSYLRDIEFQPQHF; V gene: TRBV6-2/TRBV6-3; CDR3 length: 16; D gene: .; J gene: TRBJ1-5; clone size: few
CDR3 DNA: TGTGCCAGCAGTTACGTCAGGACAGCTAACTATGGCTACACCTTC; CDR3 protein: CASSYVRTANYGYTF; V gene: TRBV6-2/TRBV6-3; CDR3 length: 15; D gene: .; J gene: TRBJ1-2; clone size: .
CDR3 DNA: TGTGCCAGCAGGGGCATCCAAGAGACCCAGTACTTC; CDR3 protein: CASRGIQETQYF; V gene: TRBV7-2; CDR3 length: 12; D gene: .; J gene: TRBJ2-5; clone size: many
CDR3 DNA: TGTGCCAGCAGCTCGGACCGGAACACCGGGGAGCTGTTTTTT; CDR3 protein: CASSSDRNTGELFF; V gene: TRBV5-5; CDR3 length: 14; D gene: .; J gene: TRBJ2-2; clone size: few
CDR3 DNA: TGTGCCAGCAGTTTACCCCTGACAGGGACTGAGGGGTGGGGCTACACCTTC; CDR3 protein: CASSLPLTGTEGWGYTF; V gene: TRBV7-9; CDR3 length: 17; D gene: TRBD1; J gene: TRBJ1-2; clone size: many
CDR3 DNA: TGTGCCATTAAGGATGTGGACAGGGGGCGAGATCAGCCCCAGCATTTT; CDR3 protein: CAIKDVDRGRDQPQHF; V gene: TRBV28; CDR3 length: 16; D gene: TRBD1; J gene: TRBJ1-5; clone size: .
CDR3 DNA: TGTGCCAGCAGCGGAAACAGGGACTGGCCCTACAATGAGCAGTTCTTC; CDR3 protein: CASSGNRDWPYNEQFF; V gene: TRBV7-9; CDR3 length: 16; D gene: .; J gene: TRBJ2-1; clone size: few
CDR3 DNA: TGTGCCAGCAGCTTAGAGCGACGGGGACGCACAGATACGCAGTATTTT; CDR3 protein: CASSLERRGRTDTQYF; V gene: TRBV7-9; CDR3 length: 16; D gene: .; J gene: TRBJ2-3; clone size: .
CDR3 DNA: TGTGCCAGCAGCGAGAGGATGGCTGAAGCTTTCTTT; CDR3 protein: CASSERMAEAFF; V gene: TRBV5-6; CDR3 length: 12; D gene: .; J gene: TRBJ1-1; clone size: few
CDR3 DNA: TGTGCCAGCAGTGAACAGGGGAAACCCCAGCATTTT; CDR3 protein: CASSEQGKPQHF; V gene: TRBV12-3/TRBV12-4; CDR3 length: 12; D gene: TRBD1; J gene: TRBJ1-5; clone size: .
CDR3 DNA: TGTGCCAGCACCCCACCTGGGGAAGAGACCCAGTACTTC; CDR3 protein: CASTPPGEETQYF; V gene: TRBV6-2/TRBV6-3; CDR3 length: 13; D gene: .; J gene: TRBJ2-5; clone size: .
CDR3 DNA: TGTGCCAGCAGCTTTAGGCTTTCACAGGGTCGGAGCAATCAGCCCCAGCATTTT; CDR3 protein: CASSFRLSQGRSNQPQHF; V gene: TRBV7-2; CDR3 length: 18; D gene: .; J gene: TRBJ1-5; clone size: .
CDR3 DNA: TGTGCCAGCAGGGGGACGGTTTACGAGCAGTACTTC; CDR3 protein: CASRGTVYEQYF; V gene: TRBV2; CDR3 length: 12; D gene: .; J gene: TRBJ2-7; clone size: few
CDR3 DNA: TGTGCCAGCAGCGAATTTAAGGATTCACCCCTCCACTTT; CDR3 protein: CASSEFKDSPLHF; V gene: TRBV7-6; CDR3 length: 13; D gene: .; J gene: TRBJ1-6; clone size: .
CDR3 DNA: TGTGCCAGTAGTATAGTTAACAAAAACATTCAGTACTTC; CDR3 protein: CASSIVNKNIQYF; V gene: TRBV19; CDR3 length: 13; D gene: .; J gene: TRBJ2-4; clone size: few
CDR3 DNA: TGTGCCAGCAGCTCCCCCGGGACAGGCTACTACAATGAGCAGTTCTTC; CDR3 protein: CASSSPGTGYYNEQFF; V gene: TRBV7-6; CDR3 length: 16; D gene: TRBD1; J gene: TRBJ2-1; clone size: many
CDR3 DNA: TGTGCCACCCCGTACAGGGACTCTGGAAACACCATATATTTT; CDR3 protein: CATPYRDSGNTIYF; V gene: TRBV12-3/TRBV12-4; CDR3 length: 14; D gene: .; J gene: TRBJ1-3; clone size: .
CDR3 DNA: TGTGCCAGCAGCTTAGTGGCAGGGGGATTGAGCGAGCAGTACTTC; CDR3 protein: CASSLVAGGLSEQYF; V gene: TRBV7-9; CDR3 length: 15; D gene: TRBD1; J gene: TRBJ2-7; clone size: .
CDR3 DNA: TGTGCCAGCAGCCAAGTAAACAGGGGTGCCGGGGCCAACGTCCTGACTTTC; CDR3 protein: CASSQVNRGAGANVLTF; V gene: TRBV4-2; CDR3 length: 17; D gene: TRBD1; J gene: TRBJ2-6; clone size: .
CDR3 DNA: TGTGCCAGTAGTACCGGGATAGTTTGGGGTCAGCCCCAGCATTTT; CDR3 protein: CASSTGIVWGQPQHF; V gene: TRBV19; CDR3 length: 15; D gene: .; J gene: TRBJ1-5; clone size: .
CDR3 DNA: TGTGCCAGTAGTATCCAGGGGGCTAAGGACACTGAAGCTTTCTTT; CDR3 protein: CASSIQGAKDTEAFF; V gene: TRBV19; CDR3 length: 15; D gene: TRBD1; J gene: TRBJ1-1; clone size: .
CDR3 DNA: TGTGCTAGTGGTTTAGAGACCGGCCTCCTAGCCAAAAACATTCAGTACTTC; CDR3 protein: CASGLETGLLAKNIQYF; V gene: TRBV12-5; CDR3 length: 17; D gene: .; J gene: TRBJ2-4; clone size: few
CDR3 DNA: TGTGCCAGCGGACCCCCAGGGGGTGAAAAACTGTTTTTT; CDR3 protein: CASGPPGGEKLFF; V gene: TRBV7-9; CDR3 length: 13; D gene: TRBD1; J gene: TRBJ1-4; clone size: few
CDR3 DNA: TGTGCTGGCACTAACAACACTGAAGCTTTCTTT; CDR3 protein: CAGTNNTEAFF; V gene: TRBV12-5; CDR3 length: 11; D gene: .; J gene: TRBJ1-1; clone size: .
CDR3 DNA: TGCAGCGTTGTTTTCGCAACTAATGAAAAACTGTTTTTT; CDR3 protein: CSVVFATNEKLFF; V gene: TRBV29-1; CDR3 length: 13; D gene: .; J gene: TRBJ1-4; clone size: .
CDR3 DNA: TGTGCCAGCAGCTTAGCTCTTAGGACCCTTGAATACACTGAAGCTTTCTTT; CDR3 protein: CASSLALRTLEYTEAFF; V gene: TRBV7-9; CDR3 length: 17; D gene: .; J gene: TRBJ1-1; clone size: many
CDR3 DNA: TGTGCCAGCAGCCTGGACAGAAACTACGAGCAGTACTTC; CDR3 protein: CASSLDRNYEQYF; V gene: TRBV7-9; CDR3 length: 13; D gene: .; J gene: TRBJ2-7; clone size: .
CDR3 DNA: TGCGCCAGCAGCCCAGGGGGCGAGGACGAGCAGTACTTC; CDR3 protein: CASSPGGEDEQYF; V gene: TRBV5-1; CDR3 length: 13; D gene: TRBD1; J gene: TRBJ2-7; clone size: .
CDR3 DNA: TGTGCCAGCAGTCCAGGGCCATTGAACACTGAAGCTTTCTTT; CDR3 protein: CASSPGPLNTEAFF; V gene: TRBV12-3/TRBV12-4; CDR3 length: 14; D gene: .; J gene: TRBJ1-1; clone size: many
CDR3 DNA: TGCGCCAGCAGCCAACTCAGGACTAGCGGGTCCGGCGGCACCGGGGAGCTGTTTTTT; CDR3 protein: CASSQLRTSGSGGTGELFF; V gene: TRBV4-1; CDR3 length: 19; D gene: TRBD2; J gene: TRBJ2-2; clone size: many
CDR3 DNA: TGTGCCAGCAGTCTTACAGCCCTAAACGCTCGCCCCGGAAACACCATATATTTT; CDR3 protein: CASSLTALNARPGNTIYF; V gene: TRBV6-1; CDR3 length: 18; D gene: .; J gene: TRBJ1-3; clone size: .
CDR3 DNA: TGTGCCAGCGGCTTACCCGGGGGGGCCCAAGAGCAGTACTTC; CDR3 protein: CASGLPGGAQEQYF; V gene: TRBV7-9; CDR3 length: 14; D gene: TRBD2; J gene: TRBJ2-7; clone size: few
CDR3 DNA: TGTGCCAGCAGCTTAGAAGGGGGAGGAACAGATACGCAGTATTTT; CDR3 protein: CASSLEGGGTDTQYF; V gene: TRBV11-1; CDR3 length: 15; D gene: .; J gene: TRBJ2-3; clone size: .
CDR3 DNA: TGCGCCAGCAGCCGGTGGTCCGGGGACCTCGGAGAGCAGTACTTC; CDR3 protein: CASSRWSGDLGEQYF; V gene: TRBV4-1; CDR3 length: 15; D gene: .; J gene: TRBJ2-7; clone size: few
CDR3 DNA: TGTGCCAGCAGCTTAACCCTTTTGACATCTAAGGGGGGCTATGTAGATGGTGAAGCTTTCTTT; CDR3 protein: CASSLTLLTSKGGYVDGEAFF; V gene: TRBV7-3; CDR3 length: 21; D gene: .; J gene: TRBJ1-1; clone size: many
CDR3 DNA: TGTGCCAGCAGTCCCTCCCCGGACAGGGGAGGTACGAGGGGCTACACCTTC; CDR3 protein: CASSPSPDRGGTRGYTF; V gene: TRBV28; CDR3 length: 17; D gene: TRBD1; J gene: TRBJ1-2; clone size: .
CDR3 DNA: TGTGCCAGCAGCTTATTATTCCCGAGGGGCAATCTAACCTCTTTT; CDR3 protein: CASSLLFPRGNLTSF; V gene: TRBV7-2; CDR3 length: 15; D gene: .; J gene: TRBJ1-1; clone size: .
CDR3 DNA: TGTGCCAGCAGTTACGTGCCAGGGCCCTATGGCTACACCTTC; CDR3 protein: CASSYVPGPYGYTF; V gene: TRBV6-2/TRBV6-3; CDR3 length: 14; D gene: .; J gene: TRBJ1-2; clone size: .
CDR3 DNA: TGTGCCACCCTGACCTTAAAGGATTCCGTAACCGGGGAGCTGTTTTTT; CDR3 protein: CATLTLKDSVTGELFF; V gene: TRBV19; CDR3 length: 16; D gene: .; J gene: TRBJ2-2; clone size: .
CDR3 DNA: TGTGCCAGCAGTCTCGGGACCAACAGGGGGTACTGGGGGCCCCAGCATTTT; CDR3 protein: CASSLGTNRGYWGPQHF; V gene: TRBV12-3/TRBV12-4; CDR3 length: 17; D gene: TRBD1; J gene: TRBJ1-5; clone size: .
CDR3 DNA: TGTGCCAGCAGTTACTCGTCGCCAACTTATGGCTACACCTTC; CDR3 protein: CASSYSSPTYGYTF; V gene: TRBV6-5; CDR3 length: 14; D gene: .; J gene: TRBJ1-2; clone size: .
CDR3 DNA: TGTGCCAGCACGGGCGGGTACGAGCAGTACTTC; CDR3 protein: CASTGGYEQYF; V gene: TRBV27; CDR3 length: 11; D gene: .; J gene: TRBJ2-7; clone size: .
CDR3 DNA: TGTGCCAGCGCTTCCCAGGCAGGGGGCGGCTACACCTTC; CDR3 protein: CASASQAGGGYTF; V gene: TRBV25-1; CDR3 length: 13; D gene: TRBD1; J gene: TRBJ1-2; clone size: .
CDR3 DNA: TGTGCCAGCAGCCCCCGGGACAGGGTCCGTTCACCCCTCCACTTT; CDR3 protein: CASSPRDRVRSPLHF; V gene: TRBV27; CDR3 length: 15; D gene: TRBD1; J gene: TRBJ1-6; clone size: .
CDR3 DNA: TGTGCCAGCAGCTTAGAGGCCGGCAGGGCCTCTGGAAACACCATATATTTT; CDR3 protein: CASSLEAGRASGNTIYF; V gene: TRBV7-4; CDR3 length: 17; D gene: .; J gene: TRBJ1-3; clone size: .
CDR3 DNA: TGTGCCAGCAGCTCCCGGGACAGGGTCGTAAATACGCAGTATTTT; CDR3 protein: CASSSRDRVVNTQYF; V gene: TRBV7-9; CDR3 length: 15; D gene: TRBD1; J gene: TRBJ2-3; clone size: few
CDR3 DNA: TGTGCCAGCAGTTTTGGGGGGGCCCACGAGCAGTACTTC; CDR3 protein: CASSFGGAHEQYF; V gene: TRBV12-3/TRBV12-4; CDR3 length: 13; D gene: .; J gene: TRBJ2-7; clone size: .
CDR3 DNA: TGTGCCAGCAGCAGGGGGGGCCCTGGGGAGGAGCAGTTCTTC; CDR3 protein: CASSRGGPGEEQFF; V gene: TRBV7-6; CDR3 length: 14; D gene: .; J gene: TRBJ2-1; clone size: many
CDR3 DNA: TGTGCCAGCAGTTACTCTTCACTTAACACCGGGGAGCTGTTTTTT; CDR3 protein: CASSYSSLNTGELFF; V gene: TRBV6-6; CDR3 length: 15; D gene: .; J gene: TRBJ2-2; clone size: .
CDR3 DNA: TGTGCCAGCAGTGCGACAGGGTTGGGGAACACTGAAGCTTTCTTT; CDR3 protein: CASSATGLGNTEAFF; V gene: TRBV2; CDR3 length: 15; D gene: TRBD1; J gene: TRBJ1-1; clone size: .